The clone carrying this T cell receptor beta chain has at least ten counts. The antigen remains unidentified. The time point here: persistent/refractory GD, antithyroid drugs over 5 years with positive TRAb. PBMCs provided the RNA from which the TCR library was made. The data are from a study of regulatory T cells in long-lasting Graves disease. Study details: The definition of persistent Graves' disease was over 5 years of antithyroid drugs with positive TSH receptor antibodies.

Arm-PCR with iRepertoire HTBI primers amplified the CDR3 regions for these TCR beta libraries. TCRdb redid the calling of the multiplex PCR reads with MiXCR, one entry per CDR3 protein. Altogether 350,000 to 450,000 distinct CDR3 sequences are present, 20% being singletons, with the ten largest covering less than 25%. The CDR3 runs to 14 residues. J was trimmed by 4 bases and V by 3 bases; bases with no gene match: 6. Germline V gene data show CDR1 as MDHEN and CDR2 as SYDVKM. Whole-study findings and limits: Favoring TRBV28, TRBJ1-2 and TRBJ2-5 was a feature seen in persistent disease. Thyroid tissue was not sampled; only peripheral blood was. New patients shared fewer public clonotypes (roughly 910) than persistent patients did (roughly 2,500).

The chain couples TRBV28 to TRBJ2-7; 7 nucleotides line up with TRBD1. This clonotype originated in a female donor with Graves disease. This specimen was peripheral blood mononuclear cells (PBMCs), taken when the disease was refractory, from a patient treated with antithyroid drugs. The CDR3 coding sequence is TGTGCCAGCAGTTTCCCCGGGGACAGATACGAGCAGTACTTC. Translation: CASSFPGDRYEQYF.